What follows are 28 T cell receptor beta chains derived from one specimen sequenced in a study of shared clonotypes between healthy human individuals. TCRdb's copy holds only in-frame clones and misses some; the assay was immunoSEQ multiplex PCR. The profile shows roughly 2.5 million clones, more than 90% of them singletons. The sample taken for sequencing was naive CD4+ T cells sorted from blood. Subset of the sample: CD45RA+ positively selected. The receptors shown here come from a young man in good health.

The chain links TRBV30 to TRBJ2-3; no reliable D call. The germline gives CDR1 GTSNPN, CDR2 SVGIG (reference sequence). CDR3 length: 13 amino acids. V lost 3 bases to trimming and J lost 4 bases, with 11 bases between them. The CDR3 loop reads CAWRPSSADTQYF. As DNA, the CDR3 is TGTGCCTGGAGGCCTTCTAGTGCAGATACGCAGTATTTT.

The chain employs TRBV5-4 and TRBJ1-1, with D perhaps TRBD1 (6 bases). With 0 bases removed from V and 7 bases from J, the gap between germline ends came to 7 bases. The CDR3 totals 12 residues. Germline assignment: CDR1 SGHNT and CDR2 YYREEE (reference sequence). CDR3 coding DNA: TGTGCCAGCAGCTTGGCCAGGGGTGAAGCTTTCTTT. It codes for CASSLARGEAFF. The full variable domain, with the rest looked up from reference TRBV5-4 and TRBJ1-1, is ETGVTQSPTHLIKTRGQQVTLRCSSQSGHNTVSWYQQALGQGPQFIFQYYREEENGRGNFPPRFSGLQFPNYSSELNVNALELDDSALYLCASSLARGEAFFGQGTRLTVV.

The rearrangement uses TRBV19 and TRBJ2-1, with D possibly being TRBD2 (6 bases). Germline assignment: CDR1 LNHDA and CDR2 SQIVND (reference sequence). The CDR3 extends over 14 amino acids. V shed 7 bases and J shed 6 bases, with 16 bases lying between them. The CDR3 nucleotides are TGTGCCAGTAAAGGCAGGGACTTTCCCAATGAGCAGTTCTTC. It translates to CASKGRDFPNEQFF.

The J gene is TRBJ2-5, the V gene TRBV11-2, with 7 bases identical to TRBD2. CDR1 and CDR2 (germline): SGHAT, FQNNGV. J lost 2 bases, V lost 6 bases, and 6 bases had no gene match. The CDR3 covers 14 residues. The CDR3 reads CASSSAGGQETQYF. The DNA of the CDR3 is TGTGCCAGCAGTTCAGCCGGGGGGCAAGAGACCCAGTACTTC.

About this clone itself: The same CDR3 can be traced to other DNA sequences in this sample. The chain uses TRBV15 and TRBJ1-2, with 8 nucleotides matching TRBD1. Unmatched junction bases numbered 3, after V lost 3 bases and J lost 0 bases. Germline V lookup: CDR1 LNHNV, CDR2 YYDKDF (reference sequence). This CDR3 has 15 residues. The DNA of the CDR3 is TGTGCCACCAGCAGGCCGGACAGGGCTAACTATGGCTACACCTTC. Protein sequence: CATSRPDRANYGYTF.

This rearrangement joins TRBV10-1 to TRBJ2-1, with a possible D match to TRBD2 (5 bases). The CDR3 covers 20 residues. The V end lost 2 bases, the J end lost 0 bases, and 23 bases lay between the germline ends. The germline gives CDR1 WNHNN, CDR2 SYGVQD (reference sequence). The CDR3 bases are TGCGCCAGCAGTGAGGGGAGTTGGCTAGCACCACCCAGCTCCTACAATGAGCAGTTCTTC. This gives the protein CASSEGSWLAPPSSYNEQFF.

The V and J genes are TRBV5-4 and TRBJ2-3; D possibly corresponds to TRBD2 (5 bases). In germline, CDR1 is SGHNT, CDR2 YYREEE (reference sequence). V lost 4 bases, J lost 4 bases, and 22 bases lay in between. The CDR3 is 17 residues long. CDR3 DNA sequence: TGTGCCAGCAGCCGAGCGGACGGCTCAGCACGCGCAGATACGCAGTATTTT. Translating gives CASSRADGSARADTQYF.

CDR3 residues: CASRAGTTTEAFF. DNA of the CDR3: TGTGCCAGCAGAGCGGGTACGACAACTGAAGCTTTCTTT. This chain connects TRBV6-1 to TRBJ1-1; no reliable D call. CDR1 MNHNS and CDR2 SASEGT come from the germline V gene. Trimming cost V 6 bases and J 5 bases, with 13 bases left between them. The CDR3 length is 13 residues.

This clone was seen just once. The chain employs TRBV5-5 and TRBJ2-2; 7 nucleotides agree with TRBD2. Germline V gene data show CDR1 as SGHKS and CDR2 as YYEKEE (reference sequence). The CDR3 spans 16 residues. The V gene end was trimmed by 3 bases and the J gene end by 0 bases; junction bases not matched to a gene: 5. DNA for the CDR3: TGTGCCAGCAGCTGGAATGCGGGAGCGAACACCGGGGAGCTGTTTTTT. This encodes CASSWNAGANTGELFF.

The chain has TRBV21-1 and TRBJ2-5. TRBV21-1 is listed as a pseudogene. CDR3 size: 17 residues. The DNA for the CDR3 is TGTGCCAGCAGTAAAAGCATCCAGGGGGGGATCCAAGAGACCCAGTACTTC. Translating it yields CASSKSIQGGIQETQYF.

V gene TRBV29-1 combines with J gene TRBJ1-2; 9 bases are a match to TRBD1. V lost 7 bases and J lost 6; bases outside the gene matches: 6. The length of the CDR3 is 12 residues. Germline V lookup: CDR1 SQVTM, CDR2 ANQGSEA. CDR3 nucleotide sequence: TGCAGCGGGGACAGGGCGCCGGATGGCTACACCTTC. Encoded protein: CSGDRAPDGYTF.

The gene calls are TRBV5-1 and TRBJ1-4; 10 positions agree with TRBD1. V lost 4 bases and J lost 8; bases outside the gene matches: 8. Germline CDR1 SGHRS, CDR2 YFSETQ. CDR3 length: 15 amino acids. The CDR3 bases are TGCGCCAGCAGCCCGGGGGACAGGGGAATGGAAAAACTGTTTTTT. Translating gives CASSPGDRGMEKLFF.

V gene TRBV4-3 combines with J gene TRBJ2-7; 10 bases line up with TRBD2. The CDR3 consists of 19 residues. The germline CDR1 and CDR2 sequences are LGHNA and YSLEER. V shed 3 bases and J 0 bases; nucleotides not matched to a gene: 14. The CDR3 spells CASSQYTAAGGPISYEQYF. As DNA, the CDR3 is TGCGCCAGCAGCCAGTACACGGCAGCGGGAGGGCCAATCTCCTACGAGCAGTACTTC.

This chain joins TRBV30 and TRBJ2-5; 7 nucleotides match TRBD2. Germline V gene lookup returns CDR1 GTSNPN and CDR2 SVGIG (reference sequence). The CDR3 sequence is 14 residues long. V shed 7 bases, J shed 6 bases, and the junction held 14 bases outside the gene matches. The CDR3 DNA reads TGTGCCTACAATAGCGGGCCGTTCTTACAGACCCAGTACTTC. Encoded protein: CAYNSGPFLQTQYF.

The rearrangement uses TRBV6-1 and TRBJ1-4, with 7 positions matching TRBD1. The V segment lost 6 bases and the J segment 2 bases; nucleotides outside the gene matches: 6. CDR3 length: 15 residues. CDR1 is MNHNS, CDR2 SASEGT, per germline. Here the CDR3 reads CASSNTGVTNEKLFF. CDR3 sequence (DNA): TGTGCCAGCAGCAATACAGGGGTGACTAATGAAAAACTGTTTTTT.

This rearrangement joins TRBV5-1 to TRBJ2-5; 12 bases are a match to TRBD2. CDR1 and CDR2 from the germline V gene are SGHRS and YFSETQ. The CDR3 runs to 17 residues. J gave up 1 base and V 4 bases, and 8 bases lay outside the gene matches. The CDR3 spells CASSTGLAGNLQETQYF. In DNA form, the CDR3 reads TGCGCCAGCAGCACTGGACTAGCGGGGAACCTCCAAGAGACCCAGTACTTC.

This chain connects TRBV5-1 to TRBJ2-3; D gene ambiguous. The V and J ends lost 1 base and 2 bases respectively, with 8 bases between them. Germline V gene sequence: CDR1 SGHRS, CDR2 YFSETQ. The CDR3 consists of 14 residues. This CDR3 is CASSLLRPTDTQYF. The CDR3 DNA reads as TGCGCCAGCAGCTTGCTGAGGCCCACAGATACGCAGTATTTT.

This chain uses TRBV5-1 with TRBJ2-7; D remains unclear. The CDR3 covers 13 residues. V was shortened by 0 bases and J by 6 bases, with 10 bases between the two germline ends. CDR1 is SGHRS and CDR2 is YFSETQ in the germline V gene. For the CDR3, the DNA is TGCGCCAGCAGCTTGGCCGAGTTTGGCGAGCAGTACTTC. Translation gives CASSLAEFGEQYF.

The V gene is TRBV6-1, the J gene TRBJ2-1; TRBD2 matches 8 bases. V dropped 0 bases and J dropped 7; count of bases not matched to a gene: 8. The CDR3 runs 16 residues. CDR1 is MNHNS and CDR2 is SASEGT in the germline V gene. CDR3 in DNA: TGTGCCAGCAGTGAAGCGCTGGTAGGACTAGCTAATGAGCAGTTCTTC. Translation gives CASSEALVGLANEQFF.

The chain has TRBV13 and TRBJ2-2; no clear D. The CDR3 contains 15 residues. The germline V and J ends were trimmed by 7 bases and 0 bases, with 12 bases remaining between them. The V gene's germline CDR1 is PRHDT and CDR2 FYEKMQ (reference sequence). The CDR3 loop reads CASKPGLANTGELFF. For the CDR3, the DNA is TGTGCCAGCAAACCGGGCCTCGCGAACACCGGGGAGCTGTTTTTT.

The chain is built from TRBV7-9 and TRBJ2-7, with D perhaps assigned TRBD1 or TRBD2 (5 bases each). Germline V lookup: CDR1 SEHNR, CDR2 FQNEAQ (reference sequence). CDR3 length equals 14 residues. V was shortened by 5 bases and J by 5 bases, with 16 bases between the two germline ends. CDR3 DNA sequence: TGTGCCAGCAGCGGACGGGGCGCCAGGGACGAGCAGTACTTC. Amino acids: CASSGRGARDEQYF.

This clone was detected only a few times. This specimen includes other DNA sequences encoding the same CDR3. J is TRBJ1-4 and V is TRBV2, with 7 positions matching TRBD1. The CDR3 sequence is 15 residues long. Germline loops: CDR1 SNHLY, CDR2 FYNNEI. The V and J ends lost 2 bases and 0 bases, in that order; junction bases with no gene match: 0. The CDR3 DNA reads TGTGCCAGCAGTGAACAGGGGGCAACTAATGAAAAACTGTTTTTT. Protein sequence: CASSEQGATNEKLFF.

The chain's CDR3 is CASSLDRGQDVFETQYF. CDR3 nucleotide sequence: TGTGCCAGCAGCTTGGACAGGGGGCAAGATGTTTTTGAGACCCAGTACTTC. V and J are TRBV5-6 and TRBJ2-5; 9 positions match TRBD1. J was trimmed by 5 bases and V by 0 bases; bases with no gene match: 11. There are 17 residues in the CDR3. The germline V gene encodes CDR1 SGHDT and CDR2 YYEEEE.

V is TRBV7-6 and J is TRBJ2-5; D perhaps matches TRBD1 (6 bases). V lost 4 bases and J 1 base, leaving 13 bases between the germline ends. The CDR3 has 15 residues. CDR1 is SGHVS, CDR2 FNYEAQ, per germline. CDR3 nucleotide sequence: TGTGCCAGCAGCTGGAACAGGGCGCTCCAAGAGACCCAGTACTTC. This encodes CASSWNRALQETQYF. The whole variable domain, remainder taken from reference TRBV7-6 and TRBJ2-5, is GAGVSQSPRYKVTKRGQDVALRCDPISGHVSLYWYRQALGQGPEFLTYFNYEAQQDKSGLPNDRFSAERPEGSISTLTIQRTEQRDSAMYRCASSWNRALQETQYFGPGTRLLVL.

This chain connects TRBV7-2 to TRBJ2-3; TRBD2 matches 9 bases. The CDR3 spans 17 residues. V trimming: 4 bases; J trimming: 4 bases; junction bases outside the gene matches: 12. Germline assignment: CDR1 SGHTA and CDR2 FQGNSA. The DNA for the CDR3 is TGTGCCAGCAGCTCCCCTTTACCGGGACTAGCCGCAGATACGCAGTATTTT. This translates into CASSSPLPGLAADTQYF. The full variable domain, its missing parts supplied by reference TRBV7-2 and TRBJ2-3, is GAGVSQSPSNKVTEKGKDVELRCDPISGHTALYWYRQSLGQGLEFLIYFQGNSAPDKSGLPSDRFSAERTGGSVSTLTIQRTQQEDSAVYLCASSSPLPGLAADTQYFGPGTRLTVL.

V is TRBV5-4 and J is TRBJ2-1, with 10 bases matching TRBD2. From germline, CDR1 is SGHNT and CDR2 YYREEE (reference sequence). Losses at the gene ends were 4 bases for V and 0 bases for J; bases not matched to a gene: 10. The CDR3 consists of 18 residues. This chain's CDR3 is CASSGGTSVASSYNEQFF. For the CDR3, the DNA is TGTGCCAGCAGCGGGGGGACTAGCGTCGCGAGCTCCTACAATGAGCAGTTCTTC. Filled out from reference TRBV5-4 and TRBJ2-1, the complete variable domain reads ETGVTQSPTHLIKTRGQQVTLRCSSQSGHNTVSWYQQALGQGPQFIFQYYREEENGRGNFPPRFSGLQFPNYSSELNVNALELDDSALYLCASSGGTSVASSYNEQFFGPGTRLTVL.

The chain carries TRBV21-1 and TRBJ2-1; the table assigns TRBD1, which was not confirmed against the DNA. TRBV21-1 is a recognized pseudogene. The CDR3 loop spans 14 amino acids. CDR3 region: CANITEWTDNEQFF. The CDR3, as DNA: TGTGCCAACATAACCGAGTGGACAGACAATGAGCAGTTCTTC.

This clone was observed once. The rearrangement uses TRBV10-3 and TRBJ1-1; D is unclear. This CDR3 has 12 residues. Trimming pared 5 bases from V and 2 bases from J, leaving 6 bases between. Per germline, CDR1 ENHRY and CDR2 SYGVKD. The CDR3 loop reads CAISIGNTEAFF. The CDR3 DNA follows: TGTGCCATCAGTATAGGAAACACTGAAGCTTTCTTT.